Sequencing of this T cell receptor (beta chain) was carried out in a study of regulatory T cells in long-lasting Graves disease. Study-wide context: Antithyroid drugs had been given to newly diagnosed Graves' patients for under 3 months. Study outcomes and limitations: Whereas new patients shared 970 or so public clonotypes, persistent patients shared more, at 2,741.

Through Arm-PCR of CDR3 regions and iRepertoire HTBI primers, TCR beta libraries were built. TCRdb passed the multiplex PCR reads through MiXCR, listing each CDR3 protein once. The table shows some 600,000 distinct CDR3 sequences, with about 16% occurring only once. This CDR3 is built from 14 residues. Trimming left V 3 bases short and J 7 bases short, with 15 bases between. Indicated time point: newly diagnosed GD, antithyroid drugs for less than 3 months. Preparation of the TCR library used RNA extracted from PBMCs. This clonotype was found many times. Antigen unknown. The same data also went into a second study, on T cells in Graves' hyperthyroidism and ophthalmopathy. That report adds: Hyperthyroidism patients were newly diagnosed, had disease duration under 2 months, and were aged 18 to 65 years. Blood held most thyroid clonotypes expanded above 0.001 frequency.

The sample in question was peripheral blood mononuclear cells (PBMCs), obtained at new diagnosis, from a patient treated with antithyroid drugs. The source is a man aged 18 to 30 with Graves disease. The chain uses TRBV12-3 or TRBV12-4 and TRBJ2-5, with a possible D match to TRBD1 (6 bases). The CDR3 DNA sequence: TGTGCCAGCAGTTTCGGCAGGGGTTCGGGGACCCAGTACTTC. Its protein product is CASSFGRGSGTQYF.